Listed below are T cell receptor beta chains from one sample, sequenced in a study of shared clonotypes between healthy human individuals. Profiled with immunoSEQ multiplex PCR; TCRdb holds only in-frame clones, not every one. The repertoire holds around 2,000,000 clones, with approximately 94% as singletons. Input material: naive CD8+ T cells sorted from blood. The receptors shown here come from a man aged 18-30 years in good health. Each CDR3 is given with its conserved first and last residue. The order of the fields is D gene, V gene, clone size, J gene, CDR3 DNA, CDR3 protein. A D gene is named only where the DNA matches it firmly. Size tells how often a clone was seen (once, few, many) or the class of an expanded clone, and some rows leave it out.

D: TRBD1
V: TRBV7-9
size: once
J: TRBJ1-1
DNA: TGTGCCAGCAGCCGTCAACAGGGGATGAACACTGAAGCTTTCTTT
CDR3: CASSRQQGMNTEAFF

D: NA
V: TRBV7-2
size: NA
J: TRBJ2-1
DNA: TGTGCCAGCAGCTTCGTGTTTGGGAATGAGCAGTTCTTC
CDR3: CASSFVFGNEQFF

D: NA
V: TRBV4-1
size: NA
J: TRBJ2-7
DNA: TGCGCCAGCAGCCAAGATACTAACCATGTGGACGAGCAGTACTTC
CDR3: CASSQDTNHVDEQYF

D: TRBD1
V: TRBV5-1
size: NA
J: TRBJ1-1
DNA: TGCGCCAGCAGCTTCCGGACAGGGAACACTGAAGCTTTCTTT
CDR3: CASSFRTGNTEAFF

D: NA
V: TRBV5-6
size: NA
J: TRBJ1-1
DNA: TGTGCCAGCAGCTTAGAGACTCGACGGAACACTGAAGCTTTCTTT
CDR3: CASSLETRRNTEAFF

D: NA
V: TRBV19
size: NA
J: TRBJ1-6
DNA: TGTGCCAGCAGCAGGGGCGAGGCTTCACCCCTCCACTTT
CDR3: CASSRGEASPLHF

D: NA
V: TRBV29-1
size: once
J: TRBJ2-7
DNA: TGCAGCGTAGGACAGCTAAACTACGAGCAGTACTTC
CDR3: CSVGQLNYEQYF

D: TRBD1
V: TRBV5-6
size: NA
J: TRBJ2-3
DNA: TGTGCCAGCACCTTGGGACAGCATGGGGACACAGATACGCAGTATTTT
CDR3: CASTLGQHGDTDTQYF

D: TRBD1
V: TRBV7-8
size: once
J: TRBJ1-4
DNA: TGTGCCAGCAGCTTAGATTTTCCGGGACAGGGTAGCGGAAAACTGTTTTTT
CDR3: CASSLDFPGQGSGKLFF

D: TRBD1
V: TRBV19
size: NA
J: TRBJ1-6
DNA: TGTGCCAGTAGAGGGACAGCCGGTCCCCTTTCACCCCTCCACTTT
CDR3: CASRGTAGPLSPLHF

D: NA
V: TRBV28
size: NA
J: TRBJ2-7
DNA: TGTGCCAGCAGCGGGACGGGAAGCTCCTACGAGCAGTACTTC
CDR3: CASSGTGSSYEQYF

D: TRBD1
V: TRBV11-2
size: NA
J: TRBJ2-5
DNA: TGTGCCAGCAGCTCCACCGCCGGACAGGGGGGAGAGACCCAGTACTTC
CDR3: CASSSTAGQGGETQYF

D: TRBD1
V: TRBV13
size: once
J: TRBJ1-2
DNA: TGTGCCAGCAGCTTCAGAGGGGGCGCCTATGGCTACACCTTC
CDR3: CASSFRGGAYGYTF

D: TRBD2
V: TRBV5-1
size: NA
J: TRBJ2-7
DNA: TGCGCCAGCAGCTCCTGGAGTGGCTTAGCGGGAGGGCCCGAGCAGTACTTC
CDR3: CASSSWSGLAGGPEQYF

D: TRBD1
V: TRBV30
size: NA
J: TRBJ1-1
DNA: TGTGCCGGCCAGACAGGGATGAACACTGAAGCTTTCTTT
CDR3: CAGQTGMNTEAFF

D: NA
V: TRBV7-8
size: NA
J: TRBJ1-1
DNA: TGTGCCAGCAGCTTAGGCAGGTACACTGAAGCTTTCTTT
CDR3: CASSLGRYTEAFF

D: NA
V: TRBV18
size: once
J: TRBJ2-7
DNA: TGTGCCAGCTCACCGCCGGACGGTACCTACGAGCAGTACTTC
CDR3: CASSPPDGTYEQYF